A selection of T cell receptor beta chains follows, all from one sample in a study of T cells in Graves' hyperthyroidism and ophthalmopathy. TCRdb used MiXCR to reprocess the multiplex PCR reads, holding one entry per CDR3 protein. The table lists around 190,000 distinct CDR3 sequences, 15% to 20% of them singletons. The sequenced sample consisted of blood. The receptors here all came from a woman in her 50s with Graves' hyperthyroidism. The CDR3 runs from the conserved cysteine through the conserved F or W. Fields, in order: V gene, clone size, D gene, J gene, CDR3 length, CDR3 DNA, CDR3 protein. A D gene is named only where the DNA matches it firmly. The size entry is marked missing in some rows and otherwise reads once, few, many or a size class.

>TRBV7-2|many|TRBD2|TRBJ2-1|17
TGTGCCAGCAGCTTAGTACCGGGACTAGCGGTTTACAATGAGCAGTTCTTC
CASSLVPGLAVYNEQFF
>TRBV20-1|.|.|TRBJ2-5|16
TGCAGTGCTGGTGTACCCCCCGGGACACCAGGGGAGACCCAGTACTTC
CSAGVPPGTPGETQYF
>TRBV20-1|many|TRBD2|TRBJ2-3|16
TGCAGTGCCAGTGCGCCTGGACTAGCGGGGGGTGGTACGCAGTATTTT
CSASAPGLAGGGTQYF
>TRBV24-1|many|.|TRBJ1-5|12
TGTGCCACCAGTGATACGCTTGGGCCCCAGCATTTT
CATSDTLGPQHF
>TRBV28|many|.|TRBJ1-2|14
TGTGCCAGCGGGGTTATGGGTTCTAACTATGGCTACACCTTC
CASGVMGSNYGYTF
>TRBV13|many|.|TRBJ2-1|15
TGTGCCAGCAGCTTAGGGGGAGGGGGGGCAAATGAGCAGTTCTTC
CASSLGGGGANEQFF
>TRBV5-1|many|.|TRBJ1-1|15
TGCGCCAGCAGCTTGGCCAGTGGGTCGAACACTGAAGCTTTCTTT
CASSLASGSNTEAFF
>TRBV5-1|.|.|TRBJ1-1|15
TGCGCCAGCAGCTTGGATGAGAGCAGGAACACTGAAGCTTTCTTT
CASSLDESRNTEAFF
>TRBV28|.|.|TRBJ1-5|15
TGTGCCAGCAGTTTCGGAGAAACAGGGATTCAGCCCCAGCATTTT
CASSFGETGIQPQHF
>TRBV28|many|.|TRBJ1-2|12
TGTGCCAGCACCGACGGACTGAGGGACTACACCTTC
CASTDGLRDYTF
>TRBV2|many|.|TRBJ2-1|14
TGTGCCAGTCTCGCGCTCGGGCTCGGGGATGAGCAGTTCTTC
CASLALGLGDEQFF
>TRBV5-6|many|.|TRBJ2-4|14
TGTGCCAGCAGCTTGCCGGCAGCCAAAAACATTCAGTACTTC
CASSLPAAKNIQYF
>TRBV19|few|TRBD1|TRBJ1-6|13
TGTGCCACCGACAGGGGAGGGAATTCACCCCTCCACTTT
CATDRGGNSPLHF
>TRBV20-1|few|.|TRBJ1-2|13
TGCAGTGCCCCCGGGAGGGAGAACTATGGCTACACCTTC
CSAPGRENYGYTF
>TRBV6-9|.|TRBD1|TRBJ1-5|15
TGTGCCAGCAGTTACTGGGGGACAGGGGATCAGCCCCAGCATTTT
CASSYWGTGDQPQHF
>TRBV28|many|.|TRBJ2-7|15
TGTGCCAGCAGTTTCCTGGACGATACCTCTTACGAGCAGTACTTC
CASSFLDDTSYEQYF
>TRBV7-3|many|TRBD1|TRBJ1-1|14
TGTGCCAGCAGCTTAAGCGGACAGGGGCCTGAAGCTTTCTTT
CASSLSGQGPEAFF
>TRBV7-8|many|.|TRBJ1-1|16
TGTGCCAGCAGCATATCAAGCCAGCGGGGGAACACTGAAGCTTTCTTT
CASSISSQRGNTEAFF
>TRBV12-3/TRBV12-4|many|TRBD2|TRBJ2-1|12
TGTGCCAGCAGTTTATCGACTAGCCGGCAGTTCTTC
CASSLSTSRQFF
>TRBV7-2|many|TRBD1|TRBJ1-6|15
TGTGCCAGCAGCTTAACAGGGGGTTCTAATTCACCCCTCCACTTT
CASSLTGGSNSPLHF
>TRBV5-1|many|.|TRBJ1-6|15
TGCGCCAGCAGCTTAGTGGGCGGCTATAATTCACCCCTCCACTTT
CASSLVGGYNSPLHF
>TRBV24-1|.|.|TRBJ1-1|15
TGTGCCACCAGTGAAGCTGAGTTGGACTTAGGGGAAGCTTTCTTT
CATSEAELDLGEAFF
>TRBV6-6|many|TRBD2|TRBJ2-5|16
TGTGCCAGCAGTTACTGGGGGGGGGGAGGCCAAGAGACCCAGTACTTC
CASSYWGGGGQETQYF
>TRBV20-1|many|.|TRBJ1-2|15
TGCAGTGCTAGATGGGAGGAGGGGCTGAACTATGGCTACACCTTC
CSARWEEGLNYGYTF
>TRBV11-2|many|TRBD2|TRBJ2-2|15
TGTGCCAGCAGCCCACGGGGGGCGAACACCGGGGAGCTGTTTTTT
CASSPRGANTGELFF
>TRBV28|many|TRBD1|TRBJ1-2|15
TGTGCCAGCAGTTTACCCGGGGCAGGGGACAGGGGCTACACCTTC
CASSLPGAGDRGYTF
>TRBV7-6|.|.|TRBJ2-2|16
TGTGCCAGCAGCTCCCTCCTGACAGCTTACACCGGGGAGCTGTTTTTT
CASSSLLTAYTGELFF